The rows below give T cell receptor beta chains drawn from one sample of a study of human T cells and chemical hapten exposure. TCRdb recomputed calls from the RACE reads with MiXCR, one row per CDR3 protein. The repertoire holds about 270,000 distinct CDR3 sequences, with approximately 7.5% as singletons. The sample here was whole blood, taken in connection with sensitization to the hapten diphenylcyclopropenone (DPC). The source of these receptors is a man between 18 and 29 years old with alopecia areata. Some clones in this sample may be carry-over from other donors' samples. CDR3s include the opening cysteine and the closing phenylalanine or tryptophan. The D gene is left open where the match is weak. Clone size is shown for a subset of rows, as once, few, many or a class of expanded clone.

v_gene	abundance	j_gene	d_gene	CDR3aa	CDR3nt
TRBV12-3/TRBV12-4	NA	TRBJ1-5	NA	CASSTPNLNQPQHF	TGTGCCAGCAGTACCCCTAACCTCAATCAGCCCCAGCATTTT
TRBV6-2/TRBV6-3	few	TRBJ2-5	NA	CASTGTDGQETQYF	TGTGCCAGCACCGGCACGGACGGGCAAGAGACCCAGTACTTC
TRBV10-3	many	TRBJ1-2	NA	CAISGNYRDDINYGYTF	TGTGCCATCAGTGGAAACTACCGGGACGATATTAACTATGGCTACACCTTC
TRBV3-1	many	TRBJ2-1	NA	CASSLRTQHNEQFF	TGTGCCAGCAGCCTCCGGACGCAACACAATGAGCAGTTCTTC
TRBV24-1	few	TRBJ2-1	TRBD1	CATSDSSGQGIINEQFF	TGTGCCACCAGTGATTCCTCTGGACAGGGGATCATCAATGAGCAGTTCTTC
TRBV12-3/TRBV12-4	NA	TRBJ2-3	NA	CASTDRGGPDTQYF	TGTGCCAGTACCGACCGAGGAGGCCCAGATACGCAGTATTTT
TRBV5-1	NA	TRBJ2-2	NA	CASSHPSESTGELFF	TGCGCCAGCAGCCACCCCTCAGAGAGCACCGGGGAGCTGTTTTTT
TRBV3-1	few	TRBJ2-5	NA	CASSREGFETQYF	TGTGCCAGCAGCCGGGAAGGATTTGAGACCCAGTACTTC
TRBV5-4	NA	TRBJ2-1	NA	CASSLAVGGSYNEQFF	TGTGCCAGCAGCTTGGCCGTAGGGGGCTCCTACAATGAGCAGTTCTTC
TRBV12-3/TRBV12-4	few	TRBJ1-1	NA	CASCQGQLDTEAFF	TGTGCCAGCTGCCAGGGTCAACTTGACACTGAAGCTTTCTTT
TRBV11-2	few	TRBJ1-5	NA	CASSPGTEGNQPQHF	TGTGCCAGCAGCCCGGGGACGGAGGGGAATCAGCCCCAGCATTTT
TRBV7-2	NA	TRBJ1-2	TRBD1	CASSLDMGQSNGYTF	TGTGCCAGCAGCTTAGATATGGGACAGTCGAATGGCTACACCTTC
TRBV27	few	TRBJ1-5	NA	CASREKGGSQHF	TGTGCCAGCAGGGAAAAGGGGGGATCCCAGCATTTT
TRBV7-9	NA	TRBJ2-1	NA	CASSWTQYNEQFF	TGTGCCAGCAGCTGGACCCAGTACAATGAGCAGTTCTTC
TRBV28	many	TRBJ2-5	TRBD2	CASSLGGGFQETQYF	TGTGCCAGCAGTTTGGGCGGGGGGTTCCAAGAGACCCAGTACTTC
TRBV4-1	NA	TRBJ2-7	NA	CASSHLDAPYEQYF	TGCGCCAGCAGCCACCTGGACGCACCCTACGAGCAGTACTTC
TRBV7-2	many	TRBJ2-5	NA	CASSLGGGETQYF	TGTGCCAGCAGCTTAGGAGGGGGAGAGACCCAGTACTTC